Following are 23 T cell receptor beta chains from one sample sequenced in a study of blood T cell repertoires in COVID-19. Data came from immunoSEQ multiplex PCR; TCRdb stores just in-frame clones and leaves some out. The sample records approximately 490,000 clones, 80% to 90% being singletons. The sample comprised PBMCs or T cells enriched from blood (not recorded which). The receptors derive from a woman in her sixties or seventies who had recovered from COVID-19.

This clone was picked up one time. The chain has TRBV6-5 and TRBJ2-2; possible D gene TRBD2, 5 bases. The V end lost 7 bases, the J end lost 6 bases, and 15 bases lay between the germline ends. CDR1 and CDR2 from the germline V gene are MNHEY and SVGAGI. The CDR3 has 14 residues. CDR3 sequence reads: CASTRYMEAGELFF. The CDR3 DNA reads as TGTGCCAGCACGCGGTACATGGAGGCCGGGGAGCTGTTTTTT.

The rearrangement links TRBV27 to TRBJ2-3; weak D call: TRBD2 (6 bases). The CDR3 has 15 residues. Germline V lookup: CDR1 MNHEY, CDR2 SMNVEV (reference sequence). V gave up 6 bases and J gave up 0 bases, with 13 bases separating them. The DNA for the CDR3 is TGTGCCAGCAGCCCACGGGAGCTTAGCACAGATACGCAGTATTTT. It translates to CASSPRELSTDTQYF.

The chain combines TRBV3-1 (or the pseudogene TRBV3-2) with TRBJ1-6, with 10 bases matching TRBD1. Germline values: CDR1 LGHDT, CDR2 YNNKEL (reference sequence). This CDR3 spans 16 amino acids. Losses at the gene ends were 6 bases for V and 7 bases for J; bases not matched to a gene: 9. CDR3 amino acids: CASSHRTGGRNSPLHF. In DNA form, the CDR3 reads TGTGCCAGCAGTCATCGGACAGGGGGTAGGAATTCACCCCTCCACTTT.

This sequence joins TRBV7-8 and TRBJ1-3; 10 bases match TRBD1. The CDR3 length is 15 residues. Germline loops: CDR1 SGHVS, CDR2 FQNEAQ. Trimming took 3 bases from V and 4 from J; bases not matched to a gene: 3. Here the CDR3 reads CASSFGTGVGNTIYF. Written as DNA, the CDR3 is TGTGCCAGCAGCTTTGGGACAGGGGTGGGAAACACCATATATTTT.

V gene TRBV7-2 combines with J gene TRBJ1-2; a weak D match, TRBD1 (6 bases). The V end lost 1 base, the J end lost 1 base, and 10 bases lay between the germline ends. The V gene's germline CDR1 is SGHTA and CDR2 FQGNSA. The CDR3 sequence is 15 residues long. The CDR3 protein is CASSLGAGVNYGYTF. In nucleotides, the CDR3 is TGTGCCAGCAGCTTAGGGGCAGGGGTTAACTATGGCTACACCTTC.

This clone was counted once. The chain is built from TRBV5-1 and TRBJ2-1; D may be TRBD2 (5 bases). Germline lookup yields CDR1 SGHRS and CDR2 YFSETQ. This CDR3 region has 16 residues. V was cut by 0 bases and J by 0 bases, with 10 bases left in between. CDR3 sequence (DNA): TGCGCCAGCAGCTTGGATGCGGGTCTCTCCTACAATGAGCAGTTCTTC. Its translation is CASSLDAGLSYNEQFF.

The genes are TRBV5-1 and TRBJ1-2; 9 nucleotides line up with TRBD1. The CDR3 is 15 residues long. V lost 5 bases, J lost 5 bases, and 10 bases stayed unmatched. The germline V gene encodes CDR1 SGHRS and CDR2 YFSETQ. Written as DNA, the CDR3 is TGCGCCAGCAGAGATTACAGGGGGCCCCAATATGGCTACACCTTC. Its translation is CASRDYRGPQYGYTF.

V and J are TRBV2 and TRBJ1-2; weak D call: TRBD1 (5 bases). The ends were cut back, 4 bases at V and 3 bases at J, with 18 bases in the middle. Germline lookup yields CDR1 SNHLY and CDR2 FYNNEI. This CDR3 is 16 amino acids long. The CDR3 nucleotides read TGTGCCAGCAGTGGAACCTTGACAGAAGAGGACTATGGCTACACCTTC. Its protein product is CASSGTLTEEDYGYTF. Filled out from reference TRBV2 and TRBJ1-2, the complete variable domain reads EPEVTQTPSHQVTQMGQEVILRCVPISNHLYFYWYRQILGQKVEFLVSFYNNEISEKSEIFDDQFSVERPDGSNFTLKIRSTKLEDSAMYFCASSGTLTEEDYGYTFGSGTRLTVV.

CDR3 loop: CASSLEATGELFF. The CDR3, as DNA: TGTGCCAGCAGCTTAGAGGCCACCGGGGAGCTGTTTTTT. This chain connects TRBV11-3 to TRBJ2-2; D is uncertain. Germline lookup yields CDR1 SGHNT and CDR2 YENEEA. Trimming cost V 0 bases and J 4 bases, with 3 bases left between them. This CDR3 contains 13 residues.

The chain uses TRBV29-1 and TRBJ2-7, with 7 nucleotides matching TRBD1. This CDR3 spans 15 amino acids. Germline loops: CDR1 SQVTM, CDR2 ANQGSEA. Trimming took 2 bases from V and 2 from J; bases not matched to a gene: 9. The chain's CDR3 is CSVELSGTATYEQYF. Here the CDR3 DNA reads TGCAGCGTTGAATTATCTGGGACAGCAACCTACGAGCAGTACTTC.

Regarding this clone: Other DNA sequences of this sample code for an identical CDR3. The chain uses TRBV3-1 (or the pseudogene TRBV3-2) and TRBJ1-5; D is ambiguous. Trimming took 1 base from V and 5 from J, leaving 6 bases between them. CDR3 size: 13 residues. In germline, CDR1 is LGHDT, CDR2 YNNKEL (reference sequence). The CDR3 DNA reads as TGTGCCAGCAGCCAAGGCGGCGATCAGCCCCAGCATTTT. This codes for CASSQGGDQPQHF.

The chain joins TRBV15 to TRBJ2-7, with D perhaps matching TRBD1 (5 bases). The length of the CDR3 is 11 residues. V was trimmed by 1 base and J by 10 bases, leaving 8 bases between them. The germline CDR1 and CDR2 sequences are LNHNV and YYDKDF (reference sequence). CDR3 sequence reads: CATSRGQRQYV. CDR3 bases: TGTGCCACCAGCAGAGGACAGCGCCAGTACGTC.

The chain is built from TRBV5-4 and TRBJ1-2; D is undetermined. From germline, CDR1 is SGHNT and CDR2 YYREEE (reference sequence). The CDR3 extends over 11 amino acids. Trimming shortened V by 2 bases and J by 11 bases, and 10 bases separated the two germline ends. In DNA form, the CDR3 reads TGTGCCAGCAGCTTAGAGCGAAGATACACCTTC. It translates to CASSLERRYTF.

The chain is built from TRBV4-1 and TRBJ2-6, with a possible D match to TRBD2 (5 bases). This CDR3 is 19 amino acids long. Germline assignment: CDR1 MGHRA and CDR2 YSYEKL. V was clipped by 0 bases and J by 0 bases, with 15 bases between them. CDR3 amino acids: CASSQDAGQSASGANVLTF. CDR3 coding DNA: TGCGCCAGCAGCCAAGATGCGGGCCAGTCAGCCTCTGGGGCCAACGTCCTGACTTTC.

A single count supports this clone. Other DNA sequences in the same sample also yield this CDR3. V and J are TRBV6-5 and TRBJ1-1; no definite D call. Trimming removed 5 bases from V and 1 base from J, with 8 bases in between. Germline values: CDR1 MNHEY, CDR2 SVGAGI. There are 13 residues in the CDR3. The CDR3: CASSTGGNTEAFF. CDR3 nucleotides: TGTGCCAGCAGTACGGGTGGGAACACTGAAGCTTTCTTT.

J is TRBJ1-2 and V is TRBV7-2, with 7 bases that match TRBD1. The junction had 6 bases not matched to a gene; V was cut back by 1 base and J by 7 bases. Germline V gene sequence: CDR1 SGHTA, CDR2 FQGNSA. The CDR3 has 14 residues. DNA for the CDR3: TGTGCCAGCAGCTTAGGGAAACAGGGGCTTGGCTACACCTTC. Amino acids: CASSLGKQGLGYTF.

This clone was observed many times. The chain links TRBV7-9 to TRBJ2-7; no definite D call. Germline CDR1 SEHNR, CDR2 FQNEAQ (reference sequence). The V end lost 7 bases, the J end lost 3 bases, and 7 bases lay between the germline ends. The CDR3 is 11 residues long. The CDR3 DNA reads as TGTGCCAGCACCGACAACTACGAGCAGTACTTC. Amino acid sequence: CASTDNYEQYF.

This rearrangement joins TRBV14 to TRBJ2-3, with 8 bases identical to TRBD1. Trimming at V came to 1 base and at J to 6 bases, leaving 3 bases not matched to a gene. The length of the CDR3 is 14 residues. Germline CDR1 reads SGHDN; CDR2 reads FVKESK. The CDR3: CASSQGQGPDTQYF. For the CDR3, the DNA is TGTGCCAGCAGCCAAGGACAGGGGCCGGATACGCAGTATTTT.

The J gene is TRBJ1-3, the V gene TRBV6-1; no definite D call. CDR3 length equals 13 residues. The germline V gene encodes CDR1 MNHNS and CDR2 SASEGT. The V gene lost 2 bases and the J gene lost 4 bases, with 6 bases spanning the gap. CDR3: CASSEMTGNTIYF. The CDR3 bases are TGTGCCAGCAGTGAAATGACAGGAAACACCATATATTTT.

The rearrangement uses TRBV6-5 and TRBJ1-1, with D perhaps TRBD1 (5 bases). V lost 6 bases to trimming and J lost 3 bases, with 11 bases between them. CDR3 length: 13 amino acids. Germline CDR1 is MNHEY and CDR2 is SVGAGI. As DNA, the CDR3 is TGTGCCAGCAGACCATCAGGGTACACTGAAGCTTTCTTT. Encoded protein: CASRPSGYTEAFF.

This clone is a singleton in its sample. V is TRBV7-6 and J is TRBJ2-3, with TRBD2 as a possible D gene (5 bases). The CDR3 is made up of 15 amino acids. Germline CDR1 is SGHVS and CDR2 is FNYEAQ. The germline V and J ends were trimmed by 4 bases and 2 bases, with 13 bases remaining between them. The CDR3 loop reads CASSSLGLHTDTQYF. For the CDR3, the DNA is TGTGCCAGCAGCTCCCTAGGACTTCACACAGATACGCAGTATTTT.

The chain employs TRBV5-1 and TRBJ1-1; tentative D call: TRBD1 (6 bases). The germline CDR1 and CDR2 sequences are SGHRS and YFSETQ. This CDR3 contains 15 residues. V lost 0 bases, J lost 2 bases, and 11 bases lay in between. CDR3 loop: CASSLDLQGNTEAFF. CDR3 coding DNA: TGCGCCAGCAGCTTGGACCTACAGGGAAACACTGAAGCTTTCTTT.

About this clone itself: At the DNA level, this CDR3 is encoded by other sequences in the same sample as well. The J gene is TRBJ1-1, the V gene TRBV7-9; 7 bases agree with TRBD1. V trimming: 5 bases; J trimming: 1 base; junction bases outside the gene matches: 4. This CDR3 is built from 14 residues. Germline values: CDR1 SEHNR, CDR2 FQNEAQ (reference sequence). In DNA, the CDR3 is TGTGCCAGCAGCCCCGGACAGGCGAACACTGAAGCTTTCTTT. This sequence encodes CASSPGQANTEAFF.